The entry below describes one T cell receptor beta chain. The sample belongs to a study of identifying expanded T cells in peripheral blood. The CDR3 has 15 amino acids. V shed 5 bases and J 3 bases; nucleotides not matched to a gene: 5. Per the germline V gene, CDR1 is SGHTA and CDR2 is FQGNSA. Profiled with immunoSEQ multiplex PCR; TCRdb holds only in-frame clones, not every one. Among 50,000 to 60,000 clones listed, around four fifths were seen once. The sequencing sample was made of blood. The clonotype was recovered from a person between 18 and 69 years old in good health. This chain links TRBV7-2 with TRBJ2-3; 10 bases are shared with TRBD2. The CDR3 loop is CASSLGLASTDTQYF. The CDR3 DNA follows: TGTGCCAGCAGCCTGGGACTAGCGTCGACAGATACGCAGTATTTT. The whole variable domain, filled in from reference TRBV7-2 and TRBJ2-3, reads GAGVSQSPSNKVTEKGKDVELRCDPISGHTALYWYRQSLGQGLEFLIYFQGNSAPDKSGLPSDRFSAERTGGSVSTLTIQRTQQEDSAVYLCASSLGLASTDTQYFGPGTRLTVL.